This T cell receptor (beta chain) was recovered during a study of response to subunit inactivated influenza vaccine. Findings and caveats of the study: A suggestion made by the authors is that each seasonal influenza vaccination recruits few new T cells.

Using its own MiXCR run on the RT-PCR reads, TCRdb lists one record per CDR3 protein. The repertoire includes about 780,000 distinct CDR3 sequences, about 18% of them detected once, and roughly a tenth sits in the top ten. Of note for this clonotype: Its antigen is undetermined.

Deletions cut 5 bases from V and 7 bases from J, with 15 bases between. Germline V gene lookup returns CDR1 SGHVS and CDR2 FQNEAQ. There are 14 residues in the CDR3. The sample consisted of PBMCs from blood, taken less than 6 days after vaccination. The chain carries TRBV7-8 and TRBJ2-1; D may be TRBD1 (6 bases). This receptor was taken from a man in his fifties or sixties who received an inactivated influenza vaccine. The CDR3 loop reads CASSPTGFVNEQFF. The DNA of the CDR3 is TGTGCCAGCAGCCCTACAGGGTTTGTAAATGAGCAGTTCTTC.